This record looks at one T cell receptor beta chain sequence and its context. Profiling relied on immunoSEQ multiplex PCR, and the TCRdb table lists in-frame clones only, not all of them. Of 60,000 or so clones in the sample, about 87% were seen once. Per the germline V gene, CDR1 is MRHNA and CDR2 is SNTAGT. J gave up 9 bases and V 6 bases, and 7 bases lay outside the gene matches. The CDR3 loop spans 14 amino acids. The entry originates in a study of blood T cell repertoires in COVID-19. Looking at the study overall: The study drew acute and convalescent COVID-19 samples from the United States, Italy and Spain. The cDNA or gDNA used as material had been derived from T cells, B-cell-depleted T cells, or PBMCs.

The V gene is TRBV6-4, the J gene TRBJ1-6, with TRBD1 matching 8 bases. This TCR derives from a man between 60 and 75 years old with active or convalescent COVID-19. Sequenced: peripheral blood. CDR3 in amino acids: CASSLQGALSPLHF. In nucleotides, the CDR3 is TGTGCCAGCAGCCTCCAGGGGGCGCTTTCACCCCTCCACTTT.